This T cell receptor (beta chain) was sequenced for a study of CD8 T cells in Susac syndrome. This CDR3 has 19 amino acids. The germline V gene encodes CDR1 SEHNR and CDR2 FQNEAQ (reference sequence). With 6 bases clipped from V and 0 bases from J, the junction kept 15 bases outside the gene matches. Reverse transcription used roughly 0.5 to 1 ug RNA and random hexamers. Across 54 Vbeta and 13 Jbeta, immunoSEQ multiplex PCR amplified TCR beta CDR3. MiXCR was run by TCRdb on the immunoSEQ multiplex PCR reads, yielding one entry per CDR3 protein. The sample holds 200,000 to 300,000 distinct CDR3 sequences, less than 96% seen once. Sequencing targeted TCR beta in blood CD8+ and CD4+ T cells. FACS was used to enrich TEMRA cells, whereas the CD8+ and CD4+ T cells were obtained by negative isolation.

This chain uses TRBV7-9 with TRBJ2-7, with TRBD1 identical over 12 bases. The sequencing sample was made of CD4+ T cells from PBMCs. This TCR came from a human donor with Susac syndrome. The CDR3 loop reads CASRASPGTGGADSYEQYF. The CDR3 DNA sequence: TGTGCCAGCAGGGCCAGTCCCGGGACAGGGGGCGCGGACTCCTACGAGCAGTACTTC.